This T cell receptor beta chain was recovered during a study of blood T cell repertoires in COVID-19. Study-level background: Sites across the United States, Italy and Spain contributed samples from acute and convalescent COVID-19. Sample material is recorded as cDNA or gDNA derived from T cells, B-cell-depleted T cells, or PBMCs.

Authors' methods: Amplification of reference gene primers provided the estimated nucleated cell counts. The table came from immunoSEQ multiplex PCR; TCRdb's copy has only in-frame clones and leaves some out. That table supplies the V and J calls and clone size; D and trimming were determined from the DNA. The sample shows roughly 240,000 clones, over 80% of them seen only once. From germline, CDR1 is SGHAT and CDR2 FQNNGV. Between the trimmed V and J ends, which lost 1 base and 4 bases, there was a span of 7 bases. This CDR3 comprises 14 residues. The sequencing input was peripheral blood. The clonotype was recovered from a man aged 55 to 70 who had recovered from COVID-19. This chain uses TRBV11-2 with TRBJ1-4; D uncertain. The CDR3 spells CASSLGYFNEKLFF. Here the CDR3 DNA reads TGTGCCAGCAGCTTAGGGTACTTTAATGAAAAACTGTTTTTT.